Shown below are 19 T cell receptor beta chains from a single sample sequenced in a study of T cells after yellow fever vaccination. TCRdb used MiXCR to reprocess the 5' RACE reads, holding one entry per CDR3 protein. The data hold more than 80,000 distinct CDR3 sequences, with 5.8% observed a single time. Here the sequenced sample was CD8+ T cells sorted from PBMCs, taken 10 days after the yellow fever booster vaccination. The receptors shown here come from a man between 18 and 35 years old who received the YFV17D yellow fever vaccine.

There are a few counts of this clonotype. The chain carries TRBV5-1 and TRBJ2-1; 12 bases map to TRBD2. Germline loops: CDR1 SGHRS, CDR2 YFSETQ. The CDR3 runs 16 residues. Losses at the gene ends were 4 bases for V and 6 bases for J; bases not matched to a gene: 8. The CDR3 region has the DNA TGCGCCAGCAGCATACTGCTAGCGGGGGGGCCCAATGAGCAGTTCTTC. It specifies CASSILLAGGPNEQFF. Variable domain in full (rest from reference TRBV5-1 and TRBJ2-1): KAGVTQTPRYLIKTRGQQVTLSCSPISGHRSVSWYQQTPGQGLQFLFEYFSETQRNKGNFPGRFSGRQFSNSRSEMNVSTLELGDSALYLCASSILLAGGPNEQFFGPGTRLTVL.

The V gene is TRBV7-9, the J gene TRBJ2-1; 7 nucleotides line up with TRBD1. The trim removed 5 bases at V and 8 bases at J, leaving 3 bases unmatched. The length of the CDR3 is 12 residues. From germline, CDR1 is SEHNR and CDR2 FQNEAQ (reference sequence). The CDR3 sequence is CASSDRVHEQFF. CDR3 in DNA: TGTGCCAGCAGCGACAGGGTGCATGAGCAGTTCTTC. Drawing the rest from reference TRBV7-9 and TRBJ2-1, the complete variable domain is DTGVSQNPRHKITKRGQNVTFRCDPISEHNRLYWYRQTLGQGPEFLTYFQNEAQLEKSRLLSDRFSAERPKGSFSTLEIQRTEQGDSAMYLCASSDRVHEQFFGPGTRLTVL.

This clonotype was recorded many times. This chain links TRBV20-1 with TRBJ2-1; D is unresolved. CDR1 is DFQATT and CDR2 is SNEGSKA in the germline V gene (reference sequence). Trimming removed 0 bases at V and 6 bases at J, with 9 bases between. The CDR3 loop spans 13 amino acids. CDR3 protein: CSARDIDFNEQFF. CDR3 nucleotides: TGCAGTGCTAGAGATATTGACTTCAATGAGCAGTTCTTC.

The rearrangement joins TRBV20-1 to TRBJ1-2; D perhaps matches TRBD1 (5 bases). V was trimmed by 2 bases and J by 4 bases, leaving 8 bases between them. The germline gives CDR1 DFQATT, CDR2 SNEGSKA (reference sequence). This CDR3 has 12 amino acids. CDR3 protein: CSARQGGYGYTF. DNA of the CDR3: TGCAGTGCTAGACAGGGTGGCTATGGCTACACCTTC.

This clonotype occurred a few times. V gene TRBV28 combines with J gene TRBJ1-2, with D uncertain. The CDR3 runs to 13 residues. Trimming took off 3 bases at V and 5 bases at J, with 10 bases between the two ends. Germline assignment: CDR1 MDHEN and CDR2 SYDVKM. CDR3 sequence reads: CASSLNGLYGYTF. The CDR3 region has the DNA TGTGCCAGCAGTTTGAACGGACTGTATGGCTACACCTTC.

J is TRBJ2-1 and V is TRBV19; 11 bases map to TRBD1. The ends lost 8 bases at V and 9 bases at J; junction bases unmatched: 9. CDR1 and CDR2 from the germline V gene are LNHDA and SQIVND (reference sequence). The CDR3 spans 14 residues. CDR3 protein: CASGTGGPVGEQFF. The DNA of the CDR3 is TGTGCCAGTGGGACAGGGGGACCCGTTGGTGAGCAGTTCTTC. The full variable domain, with the rest looked up from reference TRBV19 and TRBJ2-1, is DGGITQSPKYLFRKEGQNVTLSCEQNLNHDAMYWYRQDPGQGLRLIYYSQIVNDFQKGDIAEGYSVSREKKESFPLTVTSAQKNPTAFYLCASGTGGPVGEQFFGPGTRLTVL.

This chain connects TRBV7-2 to TRBJ2-1; D might be TRBD1 (5 bases). Germline loops: CDR1 SGHTA, CDR2 FQGNSA. Trimming took off 2 bases at V and 3 bases at J, with 11 bases between the two ends. CDR3 length equals 15 residues. The CDR3, as DNA: TGTGCCAGCAGCTTAAGGCAGACAGACTACAATGAGCAGTTCTTC. It translates to CASSLRQTDYNEQFF. Using reference TRBV7-2 and TRBJ2-1 for the parts outside the CDR3, the full variable domain is GAGVSQSPSNKVTEKGKDVELRCDPISGHTALYWYRQSLGQGLEFLIYFQGNSAPDKSGLPSDRFSAERTGGSVSTLTIQRTQQEDSAVYLCASSLRQTDYNEQFFGPGTRLTVL.

This clonotype was detected only a few times. The chain is built from TRBV2 and TRBJ1-2; D not certain. The V gene's germline CDR1 is SNHLY and CDR2 FYNNEI. This CDR3 has 12 amino acids. The V end was cut by 4 bases, the J end by 5 bases, with 8 bases between. The CDR3 DNA follows: TGTGCCAGCAGTGTGGGTTCTTATGGCTACACCTTC. The encoded protein is CASSVGSYGYTF.

This chain uses TRBV7-9 with TRBJ2-1; no clear D. V lost 4 bases and J 0 bases, leaving 10 bases between the germline ends. Germline V gene sequence: CDR1 SEHNR, CDR2 FQNEAQ (reference sequence). This CDR3 is 15 amino acids long. This chain's CDR3 is CASSSSSSSYNEQFF. Written as DNA, the CDR3 is TGTGCCAGCAGCTCCTCCAGTTCCTCCTACAATGAGCAGTTCTTC.

The chain links TRBV7-9 to TRBJ2-3, with TRBD2 matching 8 bases. The CDR3 consists of 17 residues. V trimming: 8 bases; J trimming: 1 base; junction bases outside the gene matches: 14. CDR1 and CDR2 (germline): SEHNR, FQNEAQ (reference sequence). The CDR3 DNA follows: TGTGCCAGCTTCCCCCCGGGGGGGGTCCCCCGCACAGATACGCAGTATTTT. Encoded protein: CASFPPGGVPRTDTQYF.

This chain joins TRBV7-8 and TRBJ2-7, with D possibly TRBD2 on 5 matching bases. The germline V and J ends were trimmed by 5 bases and 3 bases, with 20 bases remaining between them. Germline values: CDR1 SGHVS, CDR2 FQNEAQ. The CDR3 extends over 16 amino acids. The CDR3 DNA is TGTGCCAGCAGCCCTACCCCCTCCGGGATGCGCTACGAGCAGTACGTC. This codes for CASSPTPSGMRYEQYV.

In this sample, this clonotype turned up many times. The J gene is TRBJ2-5, the V gene TRBV6-5; D perhaps matches TRBD1 (7 bases). The CDR3 is 15 amino acids. Germline CDR1 and CDR2: MNHEY and SVGAGI. Trimming cost V 0 bases and J 5 bases, with 13 bases left between them. The CDR3: CASSYSEGAGETQYF. CDR3 in DNA: TGTGCCAGCAGTTACTCGGAGGGGGCGGGGGAGACCCAGTACTTC.

There are many counts of this clonotype. The V gene is TRBV12-3 or TRBV12-4, the J gene TRBJ2-3; possibly TRBD2 for D (6 bases). This CDR3 region has 16 residues. V shed 7 bases and J shed 0 bases, with 17 bases lying between them. The CDR3 region is CASTKPGLLSTDTQYF. CDR3 DNA sequence: TGTGCCAGCACCAAACCGGGACTGCTGAGCACAGATACGCAGTATTTT.

The chain couples TRBV2 to TRBJ2-5, with D perhaps TRBD2 (7 bases). V was clipped by 2 bases and J by 4 bases, with 14 bases between them. This CDR3 comprises 15 residues. Germline CDR1 SNHLY, CDR2 FYNNEI. CDR3 coding DNA: TGTGCCAGCAGTGAACCGCGGGGGACAAGAGAGACCCAGTACTTC. This codes for CASSEPRGTRETQYF.

This clonotype was observed many times. The chain links TRBV7-9 to TRBJ2-3, with no clear D. V lost 0 bases and J lost 4, with 2 bases in between. CDR3 length: 12 amino acids. Germline CDR1 is SEHNR and CDR2 is FQNEAQ (reference sequence). Written as DNA, the CDR3 is TGTGCCAGCAGCTTAGCGGCAGATACGCAGTATTTT. This translates into CASSLAADTQYF.

This clonotype was recorded a few times. The chain couples TRBV6-6 to TRBJ1-2; no clear D gene. Germline V CDR1 and CDR2: MNHNY, SVGAGI (reference sequence). V shed 2 bases and J shed 2 bases, with 12 bases lying between them. This CDR3 has 15 residues. DNA of the CDR3: TGTGCCAGCAGTTACACCTACTCCCCGAACTATGGCTACACCTTC. Protein sequence: CASSYTYSPNYGYTF.

The chain joins TRBV6-5 to TRBJ2-1; the D gene is possibly TRBD2 (6 bases). The ends were cut back, 5 bases at V and 8 bases at J, with 13 bases in the middle. Germline V CDR1 and CDR2: MNHEY, SVGAGI. The CDR3 spans 13 residues. The CDR3 nucleotides read TGTGCCAGCAGTGGGAGGCTTACCCATGAGCAGTTCTTC. Translating it yields CASSGRLTHEQFF.

The V call is TRBV7-6, the J call TRBJ2-5; 8 positions match TRBD2. The CDR3 sequence is 14 residues long. CDR1 is SGHVS, CDR2 FNYEAQ, per germline. J lost 4 bases, V lost 4 bases, and 5 bases had no gene match. The CDR3 DNA reads TGTGCCAGCAGCTCGAGCGGGGGCCTAGAGACCCAGTACTTC. Protein sequence: CASSSSGGLETQYF.

Only a few counts were recorded for this clonotype. CDR3 region: CASSFSSFRYNEQFF. CDR3 in DNA: TGTGCCAGCAGCTTTTCTAGTTTTAGGTACAATGAGCAGTTCTTC. J is TRBJ2-1 and V is TRBV13, with D unclear. This CDR3 spans 15 amino acids. Deletions cut 3 bases from V and 4 bases from J, with 13 bases between. In germline, CDR1 is PRHDT, CDR2 FYEKMQ (reference sequence).